This T cell receptor beta chain is from a study of blood T cell repertoires in COVID-19. About the study: The United States, Italy and Spain were the sources of the acute and convalescent COVID-19 samples.

The V gene lost 0 bases and the J gene lost 8 bases, with 16 bases spanning the gap. Per the germline V gene, CDR1 is LGHDT and CDR2 is YNNKEL (reference sequence). This CDR3 comprises 15 residues. This study enrolled people aged 18 to 89 from 24 US geographic areas. Participants' reported clinical history set cohort assignment. Methods used by the authors: Reference gene primers were amplified, and this amplification served to estimate nucleated cell counts. Clones were sequenced by immunoSEQ multiplex PCR, and TCRdb holds only the in-frame ones, with some missing. The V and J calls and clone size are taken from that table; D and trimming were inferred from the DNA. The table records 150,000 to 250,000 clones, roughly four fifths of them present only once. The sample holds one count of this clone.

The chain has TRBV3-1 (or the pseudogene TRBV3-2) and TRBJ1-1; weak D call: TRBD1 (5 bases). This TCR derives from a man aged 35-49 years who had recovered from COVID-19. The specimen sequenced was PBMCs or T cells enriched from blood (not recorded which). Written as DNA, the CDR3 is TGTGCCAGCAGCCAAGAAGGTATTCGGGGGACGGAAGCTTTCTTT. Its translation is CASSQEGIRGTEAFF.